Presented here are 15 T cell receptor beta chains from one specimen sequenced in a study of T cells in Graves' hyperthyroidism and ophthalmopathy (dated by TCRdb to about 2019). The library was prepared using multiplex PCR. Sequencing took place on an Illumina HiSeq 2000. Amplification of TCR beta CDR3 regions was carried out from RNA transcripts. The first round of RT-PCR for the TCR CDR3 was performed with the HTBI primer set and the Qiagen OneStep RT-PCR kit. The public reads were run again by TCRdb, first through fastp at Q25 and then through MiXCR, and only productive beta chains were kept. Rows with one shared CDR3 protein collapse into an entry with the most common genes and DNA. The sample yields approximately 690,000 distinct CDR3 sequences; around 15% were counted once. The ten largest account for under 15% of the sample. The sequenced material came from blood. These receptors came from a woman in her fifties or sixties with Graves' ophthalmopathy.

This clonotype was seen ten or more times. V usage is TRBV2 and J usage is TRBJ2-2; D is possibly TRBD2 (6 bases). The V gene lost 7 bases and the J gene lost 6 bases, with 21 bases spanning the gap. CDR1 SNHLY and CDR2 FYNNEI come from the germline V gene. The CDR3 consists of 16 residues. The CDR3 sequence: CASNAGLAVGAGELFF. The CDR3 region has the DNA TGTGCCAGCAATGCGGGACTCGCTGTTGGGGCCGGGGAGCTGTTTTTT.

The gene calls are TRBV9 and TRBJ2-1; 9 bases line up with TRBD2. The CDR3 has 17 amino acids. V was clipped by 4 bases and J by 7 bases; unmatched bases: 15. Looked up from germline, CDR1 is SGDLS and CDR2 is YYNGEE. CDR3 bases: TGTGCCAGCAGCCGCCAACCCGCAGCGGGAGGTGAGAATGAGCAGTTCTTC. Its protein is CASSRQPAAGGENEQFF.

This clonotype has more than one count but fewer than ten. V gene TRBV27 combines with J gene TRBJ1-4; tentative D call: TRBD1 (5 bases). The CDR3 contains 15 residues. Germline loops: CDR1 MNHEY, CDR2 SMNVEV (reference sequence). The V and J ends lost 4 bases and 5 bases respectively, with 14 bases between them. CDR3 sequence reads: CASSSRQTPNEKLFF. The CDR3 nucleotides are TGTGCCAGCAGTTCCAGACAGACCCCGAATGAAAAACTGTTTTTT.

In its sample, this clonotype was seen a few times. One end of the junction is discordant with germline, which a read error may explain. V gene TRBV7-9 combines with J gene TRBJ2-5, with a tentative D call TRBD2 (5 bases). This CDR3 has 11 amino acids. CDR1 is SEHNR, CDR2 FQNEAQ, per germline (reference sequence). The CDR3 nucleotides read TGTGCCAGCAGTCCTGGGAGAGAATTGGACTTC. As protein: CASSPGRELDF. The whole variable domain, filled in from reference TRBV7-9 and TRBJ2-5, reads DTGVSQNPRHKITKRGQNVTFRCDPISEHNRLYWYRQTLGQGPEFLTYFQNEAQLEKSRLLSDRFSAERPKGSFSTLEIQRTEQGDSAMYLCASSPGRELDFGPGTRLLVL.

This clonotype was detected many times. The DNA for the CDR3 is TGTGCCAGCAGTTTATTGCTTCGCGGGGATGAGCAGTTCTTC. It translates to CASSLLLRGDEQFF. This sequence joins TRBV28 and TRBJ2-1; possible D gene TRBD2, 6 bases. Trimming shortened V by 1 base and J by 8 bases, and 12 bases separated the two germline ends. This CDR3 has 14 amino acids. Germline-derived CDR1 and CDR2 are MDHEN and SYDVKM.

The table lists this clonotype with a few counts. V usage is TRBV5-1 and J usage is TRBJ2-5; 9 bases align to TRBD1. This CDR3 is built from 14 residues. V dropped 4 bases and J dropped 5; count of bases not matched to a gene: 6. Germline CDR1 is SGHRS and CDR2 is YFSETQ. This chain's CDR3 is CASSPTGGAETQYF. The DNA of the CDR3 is TGCGCCAGCAGCCCTACAGGGGGCGCGGAGACCCAGTACTTC.

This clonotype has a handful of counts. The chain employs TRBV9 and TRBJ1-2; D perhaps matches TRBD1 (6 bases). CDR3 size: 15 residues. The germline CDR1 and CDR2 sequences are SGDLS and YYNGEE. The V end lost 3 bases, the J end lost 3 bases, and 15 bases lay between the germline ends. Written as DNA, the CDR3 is TGTGCCAGCAGCGCCGTTGCAGGGGAGGACTATGGCTACACCTTC. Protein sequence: CASSAVAGEDYGYTF.

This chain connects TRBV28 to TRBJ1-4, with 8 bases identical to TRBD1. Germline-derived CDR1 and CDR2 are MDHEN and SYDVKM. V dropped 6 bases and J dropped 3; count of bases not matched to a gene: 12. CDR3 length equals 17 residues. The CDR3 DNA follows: TGTGCCAGCAGATTTTTGCAGGGGGCCGTTGCTAATGAAAAACTGTTTTTT. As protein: CASRFLQGAVANEKLFF.

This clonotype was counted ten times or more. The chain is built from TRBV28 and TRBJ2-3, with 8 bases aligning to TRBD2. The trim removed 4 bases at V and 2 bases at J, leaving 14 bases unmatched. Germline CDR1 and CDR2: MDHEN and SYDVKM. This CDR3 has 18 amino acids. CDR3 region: CASSSISFGLASTDTQYF. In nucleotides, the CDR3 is TGTGCCAGCAGTTCGATATCCTTCGGACTAGCTTCCACAGATACGCAGTATTTT.

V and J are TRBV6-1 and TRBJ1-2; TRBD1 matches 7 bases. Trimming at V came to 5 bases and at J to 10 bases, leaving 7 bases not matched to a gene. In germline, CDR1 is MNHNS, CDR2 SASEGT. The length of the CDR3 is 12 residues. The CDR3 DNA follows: TGTGCCAGCAGTCCCCGGGACAGCCACTACACCTTC. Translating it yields CASSPRDSHYTF.

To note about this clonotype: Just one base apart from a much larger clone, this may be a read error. The DNA of the CDR3 is TGTGCCAGCTCACCGGGACTAGCGGGCCAAAATGAGCAGCTCTTC. Translated, it gives CASSPGLAGQNEQLF. V is TRBV18 and J is TRBJ2-1, with 12 positions matching TRBD2. From germline, CDR1 is KGHSH and CDR2 LQKENI. The CDR3 is 15 amino acids.

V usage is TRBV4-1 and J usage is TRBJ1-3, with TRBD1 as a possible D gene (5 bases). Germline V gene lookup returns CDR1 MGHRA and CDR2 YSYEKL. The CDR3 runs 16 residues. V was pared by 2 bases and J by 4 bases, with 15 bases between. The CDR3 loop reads CASSQPLSGRGNTIYF. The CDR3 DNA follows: TGCGCCAGCAGCCAACCTCTCTCAGGGAGGGGAAACACCATATATTTT.

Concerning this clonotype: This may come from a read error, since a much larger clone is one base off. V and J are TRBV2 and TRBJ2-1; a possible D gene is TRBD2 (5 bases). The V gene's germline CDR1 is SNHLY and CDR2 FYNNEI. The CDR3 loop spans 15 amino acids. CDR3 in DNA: TGTGCCAGCAGTGAAGGGGAGAGCTCCTACGATGAGCAGTTCTTC. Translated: CASSEGESSYDEQFF. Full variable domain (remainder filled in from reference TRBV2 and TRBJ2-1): EPEVTQTPSHQVTQMGQEVILRCVPISNHLYFYWYRQILGQKVEFLVSFYNNEISEKSEIFDDQFSVERPDGSNFTLKIRSTKLEDSAMYFCASSEGESSYDEQFFGPGTRLTVL.

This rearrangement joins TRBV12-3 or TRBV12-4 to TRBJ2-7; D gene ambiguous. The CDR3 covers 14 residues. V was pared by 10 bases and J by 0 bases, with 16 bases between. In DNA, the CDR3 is TGTGCCAACACACTCGGATGGAGCTCCTACGAGCAGTACTTC. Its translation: CANTLGWSSYEQYF.

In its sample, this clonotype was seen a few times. CDR3 nucleotides: TGTGCCAGCACCTCGGGGGGGGAGGGGAGGTACGAGCAGTACTTC. Translation: CASTSGGEGRYEQYF. The chain joins TRBV28 to TRBJ2-7, with 8 bases fitting TRBD2. Germline trimming cut 7 bases from V and 4 bases from J; bases unmatched to any gene: 12. CDR1 is MDHEN and CDR2 is SYDVKM in the germline V gene. This CDR3 spans 15 amino acids. Supplemented by reference TRBV28 and TRBJ2-7, the full variable domain reads DVKVTQSSRYLVKRTGEKVFLECVQDMDHENMFWYRQDPGLGLRLIYFSYDVKMKEKGDIPEGYSVSREKKERFSLILESASTNQTSMYLCASTSGGEGRYEQYFGPGTRLTVT.